This TCR beta chain was recovered during a study of regulatory T cells in long-lasting Graves disease. CDR1 SGDLS and CDR2 YYNGEE come from the germline V gene. After removal of 6 bases from V and 0 bases from J, the junction contained 12 bases not matched to a gene. The length of the CDR3 is 19 residues. Indicated time point: newly diagnosed GD, antithyroid drugs for less than 3 months. Researchers made the TCR library from RNA that was extracted from PBMCs. To make TCR beta libraries, researchers used iRepertoire HTBI primers and Arm-PCR of CDR3 regions. Using its own MiXCR run on the multiplex PCR reads, TCRdb lists one record per CDR3 protein. Among around 480,000 distinct CDR3 sequences listed, 15% to 20% were seen once. These data were also filed under a second study, of T cells in Graves' hyperthyroidism and ophthalmopathy. That study reports: For Graves' hyperthyroidism to be stable, ophthalmopathy could not progress within 18 months.

The input for sequencing was peripheral blood mononuclear cells (PBMCs), taken at new diagnosis, from a patient treated with antithyroid drugs. The chain is built from TRBV9 and TRBJ2-4; 13 bases are shared with TRBD2. This receptor was taken from a man aged 40-49 years with Graves disease. Here the CDR3 reads CASTPSAGLAGPAKNIQYF. The CDR3, as DNA: TGTGCCAGCACCCCTTCTGCGGGACTAGCGGGACCAGCCAAAAACATTCAGTACTTC.